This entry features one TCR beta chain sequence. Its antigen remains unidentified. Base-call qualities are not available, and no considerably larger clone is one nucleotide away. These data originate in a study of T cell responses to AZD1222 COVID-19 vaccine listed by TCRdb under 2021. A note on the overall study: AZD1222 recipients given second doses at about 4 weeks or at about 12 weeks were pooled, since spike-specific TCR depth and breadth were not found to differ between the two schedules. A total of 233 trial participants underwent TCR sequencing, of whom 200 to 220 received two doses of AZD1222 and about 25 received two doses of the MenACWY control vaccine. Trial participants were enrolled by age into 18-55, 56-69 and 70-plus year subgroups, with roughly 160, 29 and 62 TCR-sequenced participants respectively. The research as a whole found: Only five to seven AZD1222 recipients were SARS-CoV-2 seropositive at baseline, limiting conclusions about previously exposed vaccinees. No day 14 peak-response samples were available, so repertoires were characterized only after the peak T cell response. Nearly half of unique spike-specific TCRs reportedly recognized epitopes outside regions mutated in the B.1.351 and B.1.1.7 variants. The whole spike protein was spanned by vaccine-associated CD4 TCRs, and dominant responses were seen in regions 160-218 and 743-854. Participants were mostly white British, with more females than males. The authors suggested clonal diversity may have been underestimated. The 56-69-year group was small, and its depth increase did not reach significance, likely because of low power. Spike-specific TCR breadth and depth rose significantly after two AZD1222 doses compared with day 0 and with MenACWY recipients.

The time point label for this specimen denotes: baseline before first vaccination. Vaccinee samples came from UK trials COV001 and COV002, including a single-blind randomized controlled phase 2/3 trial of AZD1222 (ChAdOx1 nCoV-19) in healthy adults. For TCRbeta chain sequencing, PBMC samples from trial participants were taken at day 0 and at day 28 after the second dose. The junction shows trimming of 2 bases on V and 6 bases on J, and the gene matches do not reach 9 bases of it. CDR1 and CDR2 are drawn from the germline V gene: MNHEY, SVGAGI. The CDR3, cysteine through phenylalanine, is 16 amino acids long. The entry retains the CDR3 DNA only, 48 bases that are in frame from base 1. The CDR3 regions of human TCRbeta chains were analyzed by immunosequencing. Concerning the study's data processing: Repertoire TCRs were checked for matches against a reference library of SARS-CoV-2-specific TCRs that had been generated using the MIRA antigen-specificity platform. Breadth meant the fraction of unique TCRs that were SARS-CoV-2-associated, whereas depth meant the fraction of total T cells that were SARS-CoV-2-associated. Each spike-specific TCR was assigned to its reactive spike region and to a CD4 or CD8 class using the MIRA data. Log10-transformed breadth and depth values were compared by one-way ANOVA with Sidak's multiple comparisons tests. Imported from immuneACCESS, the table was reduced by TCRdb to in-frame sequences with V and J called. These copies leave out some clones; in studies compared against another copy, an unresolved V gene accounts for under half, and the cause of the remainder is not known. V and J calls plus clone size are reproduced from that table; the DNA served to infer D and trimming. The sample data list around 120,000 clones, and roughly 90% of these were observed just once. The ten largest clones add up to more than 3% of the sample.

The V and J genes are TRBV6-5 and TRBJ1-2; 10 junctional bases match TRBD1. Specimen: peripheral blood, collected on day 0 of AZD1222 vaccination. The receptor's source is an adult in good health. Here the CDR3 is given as CASSYLGTGVSHGYTF. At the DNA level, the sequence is TGTGCCAGCAGTTACCTTGGGACAGGGGTATCCCATGGCTACACCTTC.